This TCR beta chain stems from a study of T cells in Graves' hyperthyroidism and ophthalmopathy. Patients aged 18 to 65 had newly diagnosed hyperthyroidism of under 2 months' duration. Diagnoses used clinical symptoms, serum thyroxine and TRAb, thyroid ultrasound and orbital computed tomography. Cells are PBMCs isolated from around 9.4 ml of fresh blood. Amplification of TCR beta CDR3 regions used RNA as the template. HTBI primers were employed in a first-round RT-PCR of the TCR CDR3. Each CDR3 protein is one row after TCRdb ran MiXCR on the multiplex PCR reads. The sample yields a few hundred thousand distinct CDR3 sequences, around a sixth seen once. In this sample, this clonotype turned up many times. Its antigen is not known. The V and J ends lost 10 bases and 0 bases respectively, with 16 bases between them. The length of the CDR3 is 15 residues. CDR1 is MDHEN, CDR2 SYDVKM, per germline. Study-wide results and limits: A 13 V-J model separated ophthalmopathy from stable hyperthyroidism.

The chain has TRBV28 and TRBJ2-1; the D call may be TRBD1 or TRBD2 (5 bases each). The sequence derives from a woman between 18 and 29 years old with Graves' hyperthyroidism. Sequenced input: blood. In nucleotides, the CDR3 is TGTGCCACTACCTCCATGAGGGGCTCCTACAATGAGCAGTTCTTC. It encodes CATTSMRGSYNEQFF.